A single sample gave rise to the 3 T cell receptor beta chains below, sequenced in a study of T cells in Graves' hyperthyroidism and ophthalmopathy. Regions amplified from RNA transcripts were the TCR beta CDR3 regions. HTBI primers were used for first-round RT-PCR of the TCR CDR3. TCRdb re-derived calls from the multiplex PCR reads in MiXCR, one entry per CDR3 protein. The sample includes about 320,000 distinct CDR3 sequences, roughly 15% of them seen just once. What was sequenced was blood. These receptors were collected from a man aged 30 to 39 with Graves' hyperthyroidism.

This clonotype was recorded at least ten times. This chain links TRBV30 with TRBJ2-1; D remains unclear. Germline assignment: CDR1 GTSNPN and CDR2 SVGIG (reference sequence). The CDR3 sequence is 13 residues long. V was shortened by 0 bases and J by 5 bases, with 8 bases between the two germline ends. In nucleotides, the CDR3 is TGTGCCTGGAGTGTGCGTCGCCACAATGAGCAGTTCTTC. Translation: CAWSVRRHNEQFF.

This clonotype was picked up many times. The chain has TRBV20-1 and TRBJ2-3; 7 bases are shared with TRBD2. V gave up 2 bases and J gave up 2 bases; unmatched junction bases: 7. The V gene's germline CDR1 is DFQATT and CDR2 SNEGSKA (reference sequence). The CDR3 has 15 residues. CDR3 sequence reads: CSARNLAVSTDTQYF. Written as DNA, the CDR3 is TGCAGTGCTAGAAATCTAGCGGTCTCCACAGATACGCAGTATTTT.

This CDR3 is CASSLTGGRDSYEQYF. The CDR3 nucleotides read TGTGCCAGCAGCCTCACCGGGGGAAGGGACTCCTACGAGCAGTACTTC. V gene TRBV7-9 combines with J gene TRBJ2-7; D is perhaps TRBD2 (6 bases). Looked up from germline, CDR1 is SEHNR and CDR2 is FQNEAQ (reference sequence). Trimming stripped 5 bases from V and 0 bases from J, with 17 bases between. The CDR3 consists of 16 residues.